Shown below are 28 T cell receptor beta chains from a single sample sequenced in a study of Graves' ophthalmopathy and Graves' hyperthyroidism. Amplification targeted the TCR beta CDR3 regions, with RNA transcripts as the source material. Investigators did first-round RT-PCR with HTBI primers, then second-round multiplex PCR. TCRdb re-called the multiplex PCR reads through MiXCR, storing one row per CDR3 protein. Among about 1.1 million distinct CDR3 sequences listed, about 36% were seen once. Material for sequencing was peripheral blood or thyroid tissue (not recorded which). All receptors derive from an adult man with Graves' hyperthyroidism.

This clonotype was detected a few times. J is TRBJ1-2 and V is TRBV30; D remains ambiguous. This CDR3 comprises 10 residues. The V gene's germline CDR1 is GTSNPN and CDR2 SVGIG (reference sequence). V was pared by 5 bases and J by 5 bases, with 6 bases between. CDR3 sequence reads: CAWGEYGYTF. DNA for the CDR3: TGTGCCTGGGGCGAATATGGCTACACCTTC.

This clonotype was observed many times. The CDR3 sequence is CASSLDAVGSYTF. The CDR3 bases are TGTGCCAGCAGCTTAGACGCGGTTGGGAGCTACACCTTC. The V gene is TRBV7-2, the J gene TRBJ1-2; no firm D call. In germline, CDR1 is SGHTA, CDR2 FQGNSA. V shed 1 base and J shed 9 bases, with 12 bases lying between them. This CDR3 contains 13 residues. The full variable domain, in which reference TRBV7-2 and TRBJ1-2 provide the parts outside the CDR3, is GAGVSQSPSNKVTEKGKDVELRCDPISGHTALYWYRQSLGQGLEFLIYFQGNSAPDKSGLPSDRFSAERTGGSVSTLTIQRTQQEDSAVYLCASSLDAVGSYTFGSGTRLTVV.

The rearrangement links TRBV30 to TRBJ2-5; D is possibly TRBD2 (6 bases). The CDR3 extends over 15 amino acids. Trimming removed 0 bases from V and 4 bases from J, with 15 bases in between. In germline, CDR1 is GTSNPN, CDR2 SVGIG (reference sequence). The CDR3 sequence is CAWSVGGGRRETQYF. The CDR3 DNA reads TGTGCCTGGAGTGTAGGTGGGGGGAGAAGAGAGACCCAGTACTTC. Combining the CDR3 with reference TRBV30 and TRBJ2-5 gives the whole variable domain SQTIHQWPATLVQPVGSPLSLECTVEGTSNPNLYWYRQAAGRGLQLLFYSVGIGQISSEVPQNLSASRPQDRQFILSSKKLLLSDSGFYLCAWSVGGGRRETQYFGPGTRLLVL.

This clonotype was counted at least ten times. The V gene is TRBV11-2, the J gene TRBJ1-4; possible D gene TRBD1, 5 bases. The CDR3 totals 15 residues. Germline CDR1 is SGHAT and CDR2 is FQNNGV. V lost 0 bases to trimming and J lost 5 bases, with 10 bases between them. The CDR3 region has the DNA TGTGCCAGCAGCTTAGATCGGGGCGGAAATGAAAAACTGTTTTTT. This gives the protein CASSLDRGGNEKLFF.

This clonotype has at least ten counts. The chain combines TRBV7-2 with TRBJ2-5, with 7 bases matching TRBD1. The germline CDR1 and CDR2 sequences are SGHTA and FQGNSA. This CDR3 comprises 14 residues. V dropped 1 base and J dropped 7; count of bases not matched to a gene: 6. In DNA form, the CDR3 reads TGTGCCAGCAGCTTAGTACAGGGGAGTGCGACCCAGTACTTC. Encoded protein: CASSLVQGSATQYF.

This clonotype was detected ten times or more. This sequence joins TRBV29-1 and TRBJ2-7, with a weak D call TRBD1 (6 bases). This CDR3 is 12 amino acids long. Trimming removed 4 bases at V and 5 bases at J, with 12 bases between. Germline CDR1 reads SQVTM; CDR2 reads ANQGSEA. CDR3 sequence (DNA): TGCAGCGTTGGGCAGGGGTTCAACGAGCAGTACTTC. It yields the protein CSVGQGFNEQYF.

The CDR3 protein is CSVTRLAGPTDTQYF. In DNA, the CDR3 is TGCAGCGTAACGCGGCTAGCGGGACCCACAGATACGCAGTATTTT. V is TRBV29-1 and J is TRBJ2-3, with 9 bases aligning to TRBD2. There are 15 residues in the CDR3. The V gene's germline CDR1 is SQVTM and CDR2 ANQGSEA. Trimming took 6 bases from V and 2 from J; bases not matched to a gene: 9.

In this sample, this clonotype turned up a few times. V usage is TRBV4-3 and J usage is TRBJ1-5; D not resolved. CDR1 is LGHNA, CDR2 YSLEER, per germline. V lost 0 bases, J lost 0 bases, and 6 bases lay in between. The CDR3 contains 15 residues. Written as DNA, the CDR3 is TGCGCCAGCAGCCAAGATTATTATAGCAATCAGCCCCAGCATTTT. Translated, it gives CASSQDYYSNQPQHF.

Only a few counts were recorded for this clonotype. The chain has TRBV29-1 and TRBJ2-7; 16 bases line up with TRBD2. The V and J ends lost 3 bases and 4 bases, in that order; junction bases with no gene match: 3. Germline V CDR1 and CDR2: SQVTM, ANQGSEA. The CDR3 sequence is 15 residues long. For the CDR3, the DNA is TGCAGCGTTGAGGGACTAGCGGGAGGGGGGTACGAGCAGTACTTC. Translation: CSVEGLAGGGYEQYF.

The chain carries TRBV25-1 and TRBJ1-6; 7 bases agree with TRBD1. The CDR3 runs to 13 residues. The germline V gene encodes CDR1 MGHDK and CDR2 SYGVNS. CDR3 amino acids: CAATGQYNSPLHF. DNA for the CDR3: TGTGCTGCTACGGGACAGTATAATTCACCCCTCCACTTT.

This clonotype was counted at least ten times. The chain carries TRBV4-1 and TRBJ1-1; possible D gene TRBD1, 5 bases. The CDR3 is made up of 13 amino acids. The ends were cut back, 6 bases at V and 5 bases at J, with 13 bases in the middle. CDR1 and CDR2 from the germline V gene are MGHRA and YSYEKL. This CDR3 reads CASRSEAGTEAFF. CDR3 DNA sequence: TGCGCCAGCAGAAGCGAGGCAGGGACTGAAGCTTTCTTT.

The V gene is TRBV4-3, the J gene TRBJ1-1, with D hard to call. The CDR3 loop spans 12 amino acids. V lost 3 bases and J 10 bases, leaving 12 bases between the germline ends. CDR1 is LGHNA, CDR2 YSLEER, per germline. The CDR3, as DNA: TGCGCCAGCAGCCAGGGATGTACGGGAGCTTTCTTT. It is translated as CASSQGCTGAFF.

This clonotype was seen only a few times. The chain uses TRBV3-1 and TRBJ1-1; D is uncertain. The length of the CDR3 is 13 residues. Germline V gene lookup returns CDR1 LGHDT and CDR2 YNNKEL (reference sequence). Deletions cut 6 bases from V and 1 base from J, with 9 bases between. The CDR3 nucleotides read TGTGCCAGCAGACCCGAGCCGAACACTGAAGCTTTCTTT. Residues: CASRPEPNTEAFF.

For the CDR3, the DNA is TGTGCCAGCAGAGGGACTAGCGGGCACAACTACGAGCAGTACTTC. Its translation: CASRGTSGHNYEQYF. V and J are TRBV25-1 and TRBJ2-7; 12 nucleotides line up with TRBD2. Per the germline V gene, CDR1 is MGHDK and CDR2 is SYGVNS. The CDR3 runs to 15 residues. Trimming at V came to 6 bases and at J to 3 bases, leaving 6 bases not matched to a gene.

In its sample, this clonotype was seen a few times. This sequence joins TRBV15 and TRBJ1-4; TRBD1 matches at 9 bases. CDR1 is LNHNV and CDR2 is YYDKDF in the germline V gene (reference sequence). This CDR3 spans 17 amino acids. V shed 3 bases, J shed 8 bases, and the junction held 13 bases outside the gene matches. The CDR3 region is CATSSRTGTGFGEKLFF. Written as DNA, the CDR3 is TGTGCCACCAGCAGCAGAACCGGGACAGGGTTTGGCGAAAAACTGTTTTTT.

The chain links TRBV20-1 to TRBJ2-7; D may be TRBD1 (6 bases). Trimming cost V 7 bases and J 3 bases, with 10 bases left between them. Per germline, CDR1 DFQATT and CDR2 SNEGSKA (reference sequence). The CDR3 consists of 11 residues. The CDR3 DNA sequence: TGCAGTGAGGACAGTCACTACGAGCAGTACTTC. Residues: CSEDSHYEQYF.

This clonotype has ten or more counts. V gene TRBV20-1 combines with J gene TRBJ2-5, with 14 bases identical to TRBD2. V lost 4 bases and J lost 5; bases outside the gene matches: 9. Germline V gene lookup returns CDR1 DFQATT and CDR2 SNEGSKA (reference sequence). This CDR3 spans 16 amino acids. The chain's CDR3 is CSATRLAGGLGETQYF. DNA of the CDR3: TGCAGTGCTACTCGACTAGCGGGGGGGCTAGGGGAGACCCAGTACTTC.

The chain links TRBV6-5 to TRBJ1-6; 9 bases agree with TRBD1. CDR1 MNHEY and CDR2 SVGAGI come from the germline V gene. The CDR3 contains 14 residues. J lost 11 bases, V lost 5 bases, and 7 bases had no gene match. The CDR3 spells CASSRGTGLTPLHF. The CDR3 bases are TGTGCCAGCAGTCGTGGGACAGGGCTGACACCCCTCCACTTT.

This clonotype was counted at least ten times. V gene TRBV11-2 combines with J gene TRBJ1-6, with 10 bases lining up with TRBD1. The CDR3 is 16 residues long. Germline CDR1 and CDR2: SGHAT and FQNNGV. V lost 5 bases to trimming and J lost 9 bases; unmatched junction nucleotides: 10. The DNA for the CDR3 is TGTGCCAGCAGCCCGGGAAACCGGGACAGGGGTTCACCCCTCCACTTT. It is translated as CASSPGNRDRGSPLHF.

The chain combines TRBV2 with TRBJ2-5; D might be TRBD1 (5 bases). Looked up from germline, CDR1 is SNHLY and CDR2 is FYNNEI. V shed 6 bases and J shed 5 bases, with 10 bases lying between them. The CDR3 has 12 residues. This CDR3 is CASRLGVETQYF. The CDR3, as DNA: TGTGCCAGCAGATTAGGGGTGGAGACCCAGTACTTC.

The J gene is TRBJ2-7, the V gene TRBV7-8, with 12 bases aligning to TRBD1. Per germline, CDR1 SGHVS and CDR2 FQNEAQ. V gave up 5 bases and J gave up 2 bases; unmatched junction bases: 10. The CDR3 has 17 amino acids. Here the CDR3 DNA reads TGTGCCAGCAGCCCGGGACAGGGGGCAGACTTAACCTACGAGCAGTACTTC. Its translation is CASSPGQGADLTYEQYF.

The chain couples TRBV20-1 to TRBJ1-5; 9 positions match TRBD1. Germline CDR1 is DFQATT and CDR2 is SNEGSKA (reference sequence). The V and J ends lost 5 bases and 5 bases, in that order; junction bases with no gene match: 7. The CDR3 is 14 amino acids. Written as DNA, the CDR3 is TGCAGTGCTTTGGACAGGGGTTTAGATCAGCCCCAGCATTTT. Protein sequence: CSALDRGLDQPQHF.

The sample holds a few counts of this clonotype. V usage is TRBV3-1 and J usage is TRBJ1-2; 9 positions match TRBD1. V lost 5 bases to trimming and J lost 8 bases; unmatched junction nucleotides: 6. The germline V gene has CDR1 LGHDT and CDR2 YNNKEL (reference sequence). There are 13 residues in the CDR3. The CDR3 DNA reads TGTGCCAGCAGCTTCGGACAGGGGCCAGGCTACACCTTC. It specifies CASSFGQGPGYTF.

The V and J genes are TRBV5-6 and TRBJ2-2; the D gene is possibly TRBD1 (6 bases). CDR3 length: 16 amino acids. V lost 3 bases and J 2 bases, leaving 14 bases between the germline ends. Per the germline V gene, CDR1 is SGHDT and CDR2 is YYEEEE. CDR3 in DNA: TGTGCCAGCAGCTGGGCTTCGGACAGAAACACCGGGGAGCTGTTTTTT. This sequence encodes CASSWASDRNTGELFF.

This chain connects TRBV2 to TRBJ2-5; possible D gene TRBD1, 6 bases. The V gene's germline CDR1 is SNHLY and CDR2 FYNNEI. The ends were cut back, 3 bases at V and 5 bases at J, with 13 bases in the middle. The CDR3 runs to 14 residues. DNA for the CDR3: TGTGCCAGCAGTGATCCGGGACAAATGGAGACCCAGTACTTC. Translating gives CASSDPGQMETQYF.

This chain joins TRBV5-5 and TRBJ2-6, with a possible D match to TRBD1 (6 bases). V was cut by 5 bases and J by 0 bases, with 9 bases left in between. Germline values: CDR1 SGHKS, CDR2 YYEKEE (reference sequence). The CDR3 has 15 amino acids. The CDR3 is CASRMTGSGANVLTF. The CDR3, as DNA: TGTGCCAGCAGGATGACAGGCTCTGGGGCCAACGTCCTGACTTTC.

In its sample, this clonotype was seen many times. The CDR3: CASSQDAMDYPQETQYF. CDR3 sequence (DNA): TGCGCCAGCAGCCAAGACGCGATGGACTACCCCCAAGAGACCCAGTACTTC. The rearrangement uses TRBV4-1 and TRBJ2-5; possible D gene TRBD2, 6 bases. Trimming took 0 bases from V and 1 from J, leaving 15 bases between them. The CDR3 is 17 amino acids. Per germline, CDR1 MGHRA and CDR2 YSYEKL.

This clonotype appeared many times. The chain couples TRBV20-1 to TRBJ1-2; D ambiguous. This CDR3 contains 15 residues. Trimming pared 4 bases from V and 4 bases from J, leaving 19 bases between. The germline V gene has CDR1 DFQATT and CDR2 SNEGSKA (reference sequence). Here the CDR3 reads CSATTDGTFIYGYTF. The CDR3, as DNA: TGCAGTGCTACTACGGACGGAACCTTCATCTATGGCTACACCTTC.